A single sample is the source of the 18 T cell receptor beta chains below, sequenced in a study of immune cell composition in non-small cell lung cancer. Profiled with immunoSEQ multiplex PCR; TCRdb holds only in-frame clones, not every one. The top ten hold 15% to 20% of the sample, which has over 2,500 clones, 70% to 85% seen once. Sequenced input: lung tumor tissue. The receptors here all came from a human donor with non-small cell lung cancer.

The chain recombines TRBV6-5 with TRBJ1-2, with 8 bases identical to TRBD1. CDR1 MNHEY and CDR2 SVGAGI come from the germline V gene. The CDR3 has 15 amino acids. The ends lost 5 bases at V and 4 bases at J; junction bases unmatched: 9. The CDR3 reads CASSLATGASYGYTF. The CDR3 DNA sequence: TGTGCCAGCAGTCTAGCGACAGGGGCGTCCTATGGCTACACCTTC.

J is TRBJ2-4 and V is TRBV7-9, with a weak D call TRBD1 (5 bases). The V and J ends lost 5 bases and 6 bases respectively, with 14 bases between them. Germline assignment: CDR1 SEHNR and CDR2 FQNEAQ (reference sequence). The CDR3 spans 14 residues. The CDR3 bases are TGTGCCAGCAGCCCCCCCCAGGGTCTAAACATTCAGTACTTC. Residues: CASSPPQGLNIQYF.

CDR3 coding DNA: TGTGCCAGCAGCCCCCAGGGGGCAGTCGTGAACACTGAAGCTTTCTTT. Translated: CASSPQGAVVNTEAFF. The chain carries TRBV11-2 and TRBJ1-1; 8 nucleotides align to TRBD1. This CDR3 spans 16 amino acids. CDR1 SGHAT and CDR2 FQNNGV come from the germline V gene. After removal of 5 bases from V and 0 bases from J, the junction contained 8 bases not matched to a gene.

This chain links TRBV5-1 with TRBJ2-1; the match to TRBD2 covers 16 bases. The V segment lost 3 bases and the J segment 4 bases; nucleotides outside the gene matches: 4. The CDR3 is made up of 17 amino acids. CDR1 is SGHRS, CDR2 YFSETQ, per germline. CDR3 sequence: CASSSGLAGGPYNEQFF. CDR3 DNA sequence: TGCGCCAGCAGCTCGGGACTAGCGGGAGGGCCTTACAATGAGCAGTTCTTC. The entire variable domain, with the rest obtained from reference TRBV5-1 and TRBJ2-1, is as follows: KAGVTQTPRYLIKTRGQQVTLSCSPISGHRSVSWYQQTPGQGLQFLFEYFSETQRNKGNFPGRFSGRQFSNSRSEMNVSTLELGDSALYLCASSSGLAGGPYNEQFFGPGTRLTVL.

In this sample, this clone turned up a few times. The V and J genes are TRBV27 and TRBJ1-1, with no clear D. V was cut by 3 bases and J by 7 bases, with 6 bases left in between. The V gene's germline CDR1 is MNHEY and CDR2 SMNVEV (reference sequence). The CDR3 contains 11 residues. CDR3 coding DNA: TGTGCCAGCAGTTTTAGAGGTGAAGCTTTCTTT. Amino acids: CASSFRGEAFF.

This clone was counted only a few times. The genes are TRBV6-6 and TRBJ1-6; perhaps TRBD1 as D (5 bases). This CDR3 region has 15 residues. V lost 2 bases and J lost 8, with 13 bases in between. CDR1 and CDR2 (germline): MNHNY, SVGAGI (reference sequence). The DNA for the CDR3 is TGTGCCAGCAGTTACCCGGGAGAGACAGATTCACCCCTCCACTTT. Protein sequence: CASSYPGETDSPLHF.

This clone qualifies as medium-sized. The chain uses TRBV27 and TRBJ1-5; maybe TRBD1 (6 bases). Per germline, CDR1 MNHEY and CDR2 SMNVEV (reference sequence). This CDR3 has 14 residues. Trimming took off 8 bases at V and 5 bases at J, with 16 bases between the two ends. Written as DNA, the CDR3 is TGTGCCAGCTCTTCCTCAACAGGGTATCAGCCCCAGCATTTT. Encoded protein: CASSSSTGYQPQHF.

The rearrangement joins TRBV7-9 to TRBJ1-1; possible D gene TRBD1, 6 bases. This CDR3 contains 13 residues. The germline gives CDR1 SEHNR, CDR2 FQNEAQ (reference sequence). Trimming removed 4 bases at V and 1 base at J, with 7 bases between. CDR3 protein: CASSSDRNTEAFF. DNA of the CDR3: TGTGCCAGCAGCTCGGACAGGAACACTGAAGCTTTCTTT.

This clone was observed once. The rearrangement joins TRBV28 to TRBJ2-7; D possibly corresponds to TRBD1 (6 bases). The CDR3 has 13 amino acids. Germline CDR1 is MDHEN and CDR2 is SYDVKM. The V end was cut by 4 bases, the J end by 6 bases, with 13 bases between. The CDR3 loop is CASSWQGQGEQYF. The CDR3 region has the DNA TGTGCCAGCAGTTGGCAGGGGCAGGGCGAGCAGTACTTC. Using reference TRBV28 and TRBJ2-7 for the parts outside the CDR3, the full variable domain is DVKVTQSSRYLVKRTGEKVFLECVQDMDHENMFWYRQDPGLGLRLIYFSYDVKMKEKGDIPEGYSVSREKKERFSLILESASTNQTSMYLCASSWQGQGEQYFGPGTRLTVT.

The gene calls are TRBV5-6 and TRBJ2-1; D is perhaps TRBD2 (6 bases). The CDR3 has 15 residues. Germline CDR1 is SGHDT and CDR2 is YYEEEE. The germline V and J ends were trimmed by 1 base and 0 bases, with 8 bases remaining between them. The CDR3 protein is CASSLFGSSYNEQFF. In nucleotides, the CDR3 is TGTGCCAGCAGCTTGTTCGGGAGCTCCTACAATGAGCAGTTCTTC.

The chain uses TRBV19 and TRBJ1-1; D gene uncertain. In germline, CDR1 is LNHDA, CDR2 SQIVND (reference sequence). The CDR3 length is 15 residues. Trimming pared 1 base from V and 7 bases from J, leaving 16 bases between. The CDR3: CASSIVPDSGGEAFF. DNA for the CDR3: TGTGCCAGTAGTATAGTTCCGGACTCTGGAGGTGAAGCTTTCTTT.

The chain employs TRBV7-9 and TRBJ1-1; D gene uncertain. Trimming shortened V by 2 bases and J by 1 base, and 11 bases separated the two germline ends. Germline V lookup: CDR1 SEHNR, CDR2 FQNEAQ (reference sequence). This CDR3 has 15 residues. CDR3 residues: CASSLREQTNTEAFF. CDR3 DNA: TGTGCCAGCAGCTTACGTGAACAGACGAACACTGAAGCTTTCTTT.

This clone occurred a few times. The CDR3 here is CASSLGLAGGGETQYF. CDR3 sequence (DNA): TGTGCCAGCAGCTTGGGACTAGCGGGAGGTGGGGAGACCCAGTACTTC. V usage is TRBV7-7 and J usage is TRBJ2-5; TRBD2 agrees at 15 bases. The germline V gene encodes CDR1 SSHAT and CDR2 FNYEAQ (reference sequence). J gave up 5 bases and V 3 bases, and 4 bases lay outside the gene matches. The CDR3 is made up of 16 amino acids.

The chain joins TRBV4-3 to TRBJ1-4; 10 positions match TRBD1. Per germline, CDR1 LGHNA and CDR2 YSLEER. Germline trimming cut 1 base from V and 10 bases from J; bases unmatched to any gene: 6. The CDR3 length is 15 residues. The CDR3 sequence is CASSQAGTGDAKLFF. The CDR3 region has the DNA TGCGCCAGCAGCCAAGCCGGGACAGGGGATGCAAAACTGTTTTTT.

This sequence joins TRBV5-1 and TRBJ2-6; D is ambiguous. V lost 0 bases and J lost 0, with 4 bases in between. The CDR3 loop spans 15 amino acids. Germline V gene sequence: CDR1 SGHRS, CDR2 YFSETQ. CDR3 coding DNA: TGCGCCAGCAGCTTGGGGAGCTCTGGGGCCAACGTCCTGACTTTC. Protein sequence: CASSLGSSGANVLTF. The full variable domain, completed using reference TRBV5-1 and TRBJ2-6, is KAGVTQTPRYLIKTRGQQVTLSCSPISGHRSVSWYQQTPGQGLQFLFEYFSETQRNKGNFPGRFSGRQFSNSRSEMNVSTLELGDSALYLCASSLGSSGANVLTFGAGSRLTVL.

The chain couples TRBV6-5 to TRBJ2-1; 12 bases fit TRBD2. The CDR3 runs to 15 residues. V lost 4 bases, J lost 8 bases, and 6 bases stayed unmatched. The V gene's germline CDR1 is MNHEY and CDR2 SVGAGI. As DNA, the CDR3 is TGTGCCAGCAGTTCGACTAGCGGGAGAATCCATGAGCAGTTCTTC. Encoded protein: CASSSTSGRIHEQFF.

The rearrangement links TRBV4-2 to TRBJ2-3, with 7 nucleotides matching TRBD1. The CDR3 has 15 residues. J gave up 1 base and V 4 bases, and 5 bases lay outside the gene matches. Germline V gives CDR1 LGHNA, CDR2 YNFKEQ. The CDR3 loop reads CASSPGQPRTDTQYF. The CDR3 coding sequence is TGTGCCAGCAGCCCGGGACAGCCCCGCACAGATACGCAGTATTTT.

The rearrangement uses TRBV6-6 and TRBJ1-2, with 7 bases aligning to TRBD1. Germline V CDR1 and CDR2: MNHNY, SVGAGI (reference sequence). With 3 bases clipped from V and 7 bases from J, the junction kept 11 bases outside the gene matches. The CDR3 spans 15 residues. The CDR3 loop is CASSYSLDRAIGYTF. The CDR3 DNA is TGTGCCAGCAGTTATTCGCTAGACAGGGCCATTGGCTACACCTTC.